Listed here are 26 T cell receptor beta chains from one sample, sequenced in a study of T-cell memory formation after mild COVID-19. TCRdb used MiXCR to reprocess the 5' RACE reads, holding one entry per CDR3 protein. The sample lists 350,000 or so distinct CDR3 sequences, approximately 22% occurring once. The sequenced material came from PBMCs or a T cell subset sorted from them (not recorded which). These receptors all stem from a man aged 18 to 30 who had mild COVID-19 (a few samples of this study predate the infection). Cell type and time point are not known.

In this sample, this clonotype turned up a few times. The chain uses TRBV7-2 and TRBJ1-2; TRBD1 agrees at 9 bases. J was trimmed by 8 bases and V by 5 bases; bases with no gene match: 12. The CDR3 covers 15 residues. CDR1 and CDR2 (germline): SGHTA, FQGNSA. The CDR3 loop is CASSPGQGSTSGYTF. CDR3 DNA: TGTGCCAGCAGCCCGGGACAGGGTAGCACTAGCGGCTACACCTTC.

Only a few counts were recorded for this clonotype. The J gene is TRBJ2-4, the V gene TRBV29-1, with D perhaps TRBD1 (5 bases). CDR3 length equals 13 residues. V lost 3 bases and J 8 bases, leaving 14 bases between the germline ends. In germline, CDR1 is SQVTM, CDR2 ANQGSEA. CDR3 residues: CSVDDSTSYIQYF. The CDR3 DNA sequence: TGCAGCGTTGACGACAGTACGTCCTACATTCAGTACTTC.

This clonotype was detected only once. V usage is TRBV5-4 and J usage is TRBJ2-2; D is unclear. The V gene's germline CDR1 is SGHNT and CDR2 YYREEE (reference sequence). CDR3 length equals 14 residues. V lost 0 bases, J lost 5 bases, and 8 bases lay in between. The CDR3 spells CASSLELQTGELFF. In nucleotides, the CDR3 is TGTGCCAGCAGCTTGGAGTTGCAAACCGGGGAGCTGTTTTTT. Complete variable domain (other parts from reference TRBV5-4 and TRBJ2-2): ETGVTQSPTHLIKTRGQQVTLRCSSQSGHNTVSWYQQALGQGPQFIFQYYREEENGRGNFPPRFSGLQFPNYSSELNVNALELDDSALYLCASSLELQTGELFFGEGSRLTVL.

The chain employs TRBV28 and TRBJ2-2, with TRBD1 as a possible D gene (5 bases). There are 18 residues in the CDR3. Trimming took 3 bases from V and 1 from J, leaving 18 bases between them. CDR1 and CDR2 from the germline V gene are MDHEN and SYDVKM. The chain's CDR3 is CASSFPRQRLGNTGELFF. The CDR3 DNA reads as TGTGCCAGCAGTTTCCCCAGACAGAGGCTAGGGAACACCGGGGAGCTGTTTTTT.

The V gene is TRBV11-2, the J gene TRBJ2-1; 8 positions match TRBD2. The trim removed 3 bases at V and 8 bases at J, leaving 12 bases unmatched. Germline V gene lookup returns CDR1 SGHAT and CDR2 FQNNGV. The CDR3 contains 16 residues. The DNA for the CDR3 is TGTGCCAGCAGCTTTATTTCGGGGGGGCCTCTCCATGAGCAGTTCTTC. It yields the protein CASSFISGGPLHEQFF.

The V and J genes are TRBV20-1 and TRBJ2-5, with D hard to call. Trimming stripped 5 bases from V and 2 bases from J, with 9 bases between. The germline V gene has CDR1 DFQATT and CDR2 SNEGSKA (reference sequence). The CDR3 loop spans 12 amino acids. DNA of the CDR3: TGCAGTGCTCCTGATTATCAAGAGACCCAGTACTTC. Its protein is CSAPDYQETQYF.

The gene calls are TRBV20-1 and TRBJ2-5; D assignment may be TRBD1 or TRBD2 (5 bases each). Germline lookup yields CDR1 DFQATT and CDR2 SNEGSKA (reference sequence). The V and J ends lost 3 bases and 5 bases respectively, with 16 bases between them. CDR3 length equals 14 residues. The DNA of the CDR3 is TGCAGTGCTAGCGGAGCAGTCGGGACGGAGACCCAGTACTTC. This gives the protein CSASGAVGTETQYF.

The V and J genes are TRBV12-3 or TRBV12-4 and TRBJ1-2; TRBD1 agrees at 7 bases. The CDR3 spans 13 residues. V shed 5 bases and J 8 bases; nucleotides not matched to a gene: 8. The CDR3 DNA sequence: TGTGCCAGCAGTCTCGACAGGGTGAGGGGCTACACCTTC. It encodes CASSLDRVRGYTF.

The chain is built from TRBV6-2 or TRBV6-3 and TRBJ1-5; perhaps TRBD1 as D (5 bases). V lost 5 bases and J lost 14, with 16 bases in between. The CDR3 consists of 12 residues. CDR1 and CDR2 from the germline V gene are MNHEY and SVGEGT. CDR3 sequence (DNA): TGTGCCAGCAGTCAAGGGGCCTCAATGGAGCATTTT. Its translation is CASSQGASMEHF.

This clonotype was recorded a few times. The chain is built from TRBV2 and TRBJ2-1; D is undetermined. From germline, CDR1 is SNHLY and CDR2 FYNNEI. The CDR3 covers 14 residues. The V gene lost 0 bases and the J gene lost 4 bases, with 7 bases spanning the gap. CDR3 nucleotide sequence: TGTGCCAGCAGTGAAGCGCTTCTGTACAATGAGCAGTTCTTC. Its translation is CASSEALLYNEQFF.

J is TRBJ2-5 and V is TRBV7-2, with 9 bases that match TRBD2. This CDR3 is 13 amino acids long. The ends lost 3 bases at V and 8 bases at J; junction bases unmatched: 4. Germline values: CDR1 SGHTA, CDR2 FQGNSA. The CDR3 DNA is TGTGCCAGCAGCTTCCCGGGACTAGCAACCCAGTACTTC. Protein: CASSFPGLATQYF.

The rearrangement uses TRBV7-9 and TRBJ2-2; 7 bases match TRBD2. The junction had 3 bases not matched to a gene; V was cut back by 2 bases and J by 6 bases. Germline V gene lookup returns CDR1 SEHNR and CDR2 FQNEAQ (reference sequence). This CDR3 comprises 14 residues. The CDR3 protein is CASSLPGGPGELFF. CDR3 nucleotide sequence: TGTGCCAGCAGCTTACCGGGGGGACCCGGGGAGCTGTTTTTT.

The chain carries TRBV4-3 and TRBJ2-3, with 10 bases lining up with TRBD2. CDR1 is LGHNA, CDR2 YSLEER, per germline. The V gene end was trimmed by 1 base and the J gene end by 0 bases; junction bases not matched to a gene: 7. The CDR3 runs to 18 residues. This CDR3 reads CASSQGGTSGVSTDTQYF. CDR3 nucleotides: TGCGCCAGCAGCCAAGGTGGCACTAGCGGGGTTAGCACAGATACGCAGTATTTT.

This clonotype was observed a few times. The genes are TRBV5-1 and TRBJ1-4; unclear D gene. CDR1 is SGHRS, CDR2 YFSETQ, per germline. V gave up 6 bases and J gave up 6 bases, with 18 bases separating them. The CDR3 contains 15 residues. CDR3 in DNA: TGCGCCAGCACCTACGTGGGGAATCAGGATGAAAAACTGTTTTTT. It encodes CASTYVGNQDEKLFF.

The V gene is TRBV4-1, the J gene TRBJ1-6; a weak D match, TRBD1 (5 bases). This CDR3 spans 16 amino acids. Germline V CDR1 and CDR2: MGHRA, YSYEKL. With 1 base removed from V and 4 bases from J, the gap between germline ends came to 11 bases. The chain's CDR3 is CASSQAEGNYNSPLHF. In DNA, the CDR3 is TGCGCCAGCAGCCAAGCGGAGGGGAATTATAATTCACCCCTCCACTTT.

This clonotype was counted between two and nine times. The chain carries TRBV6-1 and TRBJ1-1, with 8 nucleotides matching TRBD1. There are 14 residues in the CDR3. V lost 4 bases to trimming and J lost 8 bases; unmatched junction nucleotides: 9. The V gene's germline CDR1 is MNHNS and CDR2 SASEGT. The CDR3 loop reads CASSGTGTGTEAFF. In nucleotides, the CDR3 is TGTGCCAGCAGTGGAACCGGGACAGGTACCGAAGCTTTCTTT.

This clonotype was recorded a few times. The J gene is TRBJ2-7, the V gene TRBV5-1, with TRBD1 as a possible D gene (6 bases). This CDR3 is 15 amino acids long. Trimming took off 3 bases at V and 3 bases at J, with 16 bases between the two ends. In germline, CDR1 is SGHRS, CDR2 YFSETQ. CDR3 loop: CASSSGQPPFYEQYF. The CDR3 DNA is TGCGCCAGCAGCTCCGGACAGCCACCTTTCTACGAGCAGTACTTC.

The V call is TRBV18, the J call TRBJ1-6, with D possibly matching TRBD1 (5 bases). With 3 bases removed from V and 7 bases from J, the gap between germline ends came to 13 bases. CDR1 and CDR2 from the germline V gene are KGHSH and LQKENI. The CDR3 extends over 15 amino acids. This CDR3 is CASSPSSTVNSPLHF. DNA for the CDR3: TGTGCCAGCTCACCTAGCTCGACAGTCAATTCACCCCTCCACTTT.

V gene TRBV3-1 combines with J gene TRBJ2-4, with D perhaps matching TRBD2 (5 bases). Germline V gives CDR1 LGHDT, CDR2 YNNKEL (reference sequence). The CDR3 extends over 13 amino acids. With 4 bases removed from V and 10 bases from J, the gap between germline ends came to 14 bases. In nucleotides, the CDR3 is TGTGCCAGCAGCCCCGGGGAGATGAGGATTCAGTACTTC. Translated: CASSPGEMRIQYF.

This clonotype has just a few counts. This sequence joins TRBV12-3 or TRBV12-4 and TRBJ1-1; 7 positions match TRBD1. The CDR3 totals 14 residues. With V trimmed by 8 bases and J by 4 bases, 10 bases remained unmatched. This chain's CDR3 is CASGKQGRITEAFF. As DNA, the CDR3 is TGTGCCAGCGGCAAACAGGGGCGCATCACTGAAGCTTTCTTT.

This chain links TRBV5-1 with TRBJ2-1, with D maybe TRBD2 (6 bases). V was trimmed by 4 bases and J by 2 bases, leaving 13 bases between them. This CDR3 contains 15 residues. Germline V lookup: CDR1 SGHRS, CDR2 YFSETQ. For the CDR3, the DNA is TGCGCCAGCAGCCCAGCGGGCCCCACCTACAATGAGCAGTTCTTC. Translating gives CASSPAGPTYNEQFF.

The chain uses TRBV6-5 and TRBJ2-1, with D perhaps given as TRBD1 or TRBD2 (5 bases each). Germline CDR1 is MNHEY and CDR2 is SVGAGI. The CDR3 extends over 14 amino acids. Between the trimmed V and J ends, which lost 6 bases and 7 bases, there was a span of 16 bases. The CDR3 is CASSAGPGGNEQFF. CDR3 nucleotide sequence: TGTGCCAGCAGCGCCGGACCTGGGGGAAATGAGCAGTTCTTC.

The CDR3 sequence is CAWSATGQGYSPLHF. CDR3 bases: TGTGCCTGGAGTGCGACCGGACAGGGGTATTCACCCCTCCACTTT. The rearrangement links TRBV30 to TRBJ1-6; TRBD1 agrees at 9 bases. Germline-derived CDR1 and CDR2 are GTSNPN and SVGIG (reference sequence). The CDR3 consists of 15 residues. V dropped 1 base and J dropped 8; count of bases not matched to a gene: 6.

This clonotype showed up just a few times. The chain combines TRBV9 with TRBJ2-7; 10 bases agree with TRBD1. The trim removed 0 bases at V and 3 bases at J, leaving 3 bases unmatched. The CDR3 runs to 15 residues. CDR1 is SGDLS, CDR2 YYNGEE, per germline. The CDR3, as DNA: TGTGCCAGCAGCGTAGGAGGACAGGGGGACTACGAGCAGTACTTC. It translates to CASSVGGQGDYEQYF.

The V call is TRBV23-1, the J call TRBJ1-2; the D gene is possibly TRBD1 (5 bases). Being an ORF, TRBV23-1 has a function that is uncertain. The CDR3 has 19 amino acids. Between the trimmed V and J ends, which lost 0 bases and 5 bases, there was a span of 25 bases. The DNA for the CDR3 is TGCGCCAGCAGTCAATCGATAGGCGGGACCGAACAGTCCCAATATGGCTACACCTTC. Its protein is CASSQSIGGTEQSQYGYTF.

The V and J genes are TRBV5-5 and TRBJ2-7; 12 bases fit TRBD2. Germline lookup yields CDR1 SGHKS and CDR2 YYEKEE (reference sequence). The CDR3 totals 16 residues. Trimming at V came to 1 base and at J to 6 bases, leaving 8 bases not matched to a gene. CDR3 sequence (DNA): TGTGCCAGCAGCTTGTTCTCTAGCGGGGGGGCCGGCGAGCAGTACGTC. This encodes CASSLFSSGGAGEQYV.